This record looks at one TCR beta chain sequence and its context. Its antigen is unidentified. Mismatch with germline at one junction end may stem from a read error. Using its own MiXCR run on the reads, TCRdb lists one record per CDR3 protein. The sample has about 920,000 distinct CDR3 sequences, less than 35% seen once; the top ten hold about 14%. The data were taken from a study of T cell repertoires in cytomegalovirus infection. Study background: HLA-C-restricted CMV epitopes, recently identified, and well-studied HLA-B-restricted ones were used by the study.

CDR1 is LNHDA and CDR2 is SQIVND in the germline V gene (reference sequence). CDR3 length: 14 amino acids. Regarding the study as a whole: Within the response measured ex vivo, HLA-C-restricted CMV-specific TCR beta clonotypes were dominant.

The rearrangement joins TRBV19 to TRBJ1-1; no firm D call. The source is a human donor in good health (CMV status not recorded). Some clones in this sample may be carry-over from other donors' samples. Here the sequenced sample was cultured CD8+ T cells from PBMCs, taken from culture after CMV antigen stimulation. The CDR3 DNA reads TGTGCCAGTAGTATAGACGAGGGAAACACTCAAGCTTTCTTT. This translates into CASSIDEGNTQAFF.